The rows below give T cell receptor beta chains drawn from one sample of a study of identifying expanded T cells in peripheral blood. Sequencing was performed with immunoSEQ multiplex PCR; in TCRdb, only in-frame clones are kept and a portion is missing. The sample comprises about 130,000 clones, approximately 86% of which are singletons, and more than 7% rests with the top ten. Sequenced: blood. Receptors were obtained from a person aged 18 to 70 in good health. Both conserved end residues are part of each CDR3. The order of the fields is D gene, clone size, J gene, V gene, CDR3 DNA, CDR3 protein. The D gene is left open where the match is weak. Size values are once, few and many counts, or a class for expanded clones, and some rows have none.

>-|-|TRBJ1-1|TRBV7-2
TGTGCCAGCAGCTCCGGTCGCACGGCAGCTTTCTTT
CASSSGRTAAFF
>-|once|TRBJ1-1|TRBV29-1
TGCAGCGTTGAAGGAACCACGGAGGGGAACACTGAAGCTTTCTTT
CSVEGTTEGNTEAFF
>-|-|TRBJ2-1|TRBV7-6
TGTGCCAGCAGCTTTGGGAGGTACAATGAGCAGTTCTTC
CASSFGRYNEQFF
>-|-|TRBJ1-4|TRBV5-1
TGCGCCAGCGGACCTCAGGGGATGGGAGAAGAAAAACTGTTTTTT
CASGPQGMGEEKLFF
>-|-|TRBJ2-3|TRBV6-5
TGTGCCAGCAGTTACTCTTGGACGACAGATACGCAGTATTTT
CASSYSWTTDTQYF
>-|-|TRBJ1-2|TRBV19
TGTGCCAGTAGGATCCCCGGGTCTGGCTACACCTTC
CASRIPGSGYTF
>-|-|TRBJ1-5|TRBV7-8
TGTGCCAGCAGCAGGATTTATGGCGCCAATCAGCCCCAGCATTTT
CASSRIYGANQPQHF
>-|-|TRBJ2-7|TRBV27
TGTGCCAGCAGTTCCCGGCTCGAGCAGTACTTC
CASSSRLEQYF
>TRBD1|-|TRBJ1-1|TRBV4-1
TGCGCCAGCAGCCATTCGACCGGGACAGGGTACTTGAAGTGGACTGAAGCTTTCTTT
CASSHSTGTGYLKWTEAFF
>-|-|TRBJ2-7|TRBV9
TGTGCCAGCAGCTCCCGGCCGCCCCCCTACGAGCAGTACTTC
CASSSRPPPYEQYF
>TRBD1|-|TRBJ2-7|TRBV6-5
TGTGCCAGCAGCCGCGACAGGGCCGAGCAGTACTTC
CASSRDRAEQYF
>TRBD2|-|TRBJ2-3|TRBV7-2
TGTGCCAGCAGCCTCGGACTAGCGGGGGGGGCAGATACGCAGTATTTT
CASSLGLAGGADTQYF
>TRBD2|-|TRBJ2-3|TRBV19
TGTGCCAGTAAAAGCAGCGGGGGGAATGGAGATACGCAGTATTTT
CASKSSGGNGDTQYF
>TRBD1|-|TRBJ1-4|TRBV7-6
TGTGCCAGCAGCCTCGGGACAGGCAATGAAAAACTGTTTTTT
CASSLGTGNEKLFF
>TRBD2|once|TRBJ2-1|TRBV9
TGTGCCAGCAGTGGGAGACTAGCGGGGGACAATGAGCAGTTCTTC
CASSGRLAGDNEQFF
>TRBD1|-|TRBJ1-1|TRBV19
TGTGCCAGTAGTACCCCGGACAGGGGGCGCGGTAAGTCAACTGAAGCTTTCTTT
CASSTPDRGRGKSTEAFF
>TRBD2|-|TRBJ2-7|TRBV6-1
TGTGCCAGCATCGGACTAGCGGGGTTCTACGAGCAGTACTTC
CASIGLAGFYEQYF
>-|-|TRBJ1-1|TRBV28
TGTGCCAGCAGTTTACGGATCACTGAAGCTTTCTTT
CASSLRITEAFF
>TRBD1|-|TRBJ2-5|TRBV6-1
TGTGCCACCTCGGCGGCGGTGGACAGGGGGCAGTCCCAGTACTTC
CATSAAVDRGQSQYF
>-|-|TRBJ2-5|TRBV7-9
TGTGCCAGCAGCTCCCGGACGGTCCAAGAGACCCAGTACTTC
CASSSRTVQETQYF
>TRBD2|-|TRBJ2-1|TRBV25-1
TGTGCCAGCAGTGTCCTAGCGGGACTCTCTTACAATGAGCAGTTCTTC
CASSVLAGLSYNEQFF
>-|-|TRBJ1-2|TRBV14
TGTGCCAGCAGCCCCCTCCCGACGGAAACTTTAGATGGCTACACCTTC
CASSPLPTETLDGYTF
>TRBD2|-|TRBJ2-3|TRBV11-1
TGTGCCAGCAGCTTAGAAGGCCGACTAGCGGGGTCCACAGATACGCAGTATTTT
CASSLEGRLAGSTDTQYF
>TRBD1|-|TRBJ2-7|TRBV9
TGTGCCAGCAGCGGAGGGGGCCCCTACGAGCAGTACTTC
CASSGGGPYEQYF
>-|-|TRBJ2-3|TRBV5-1
TGCGCCAGCAGCTTGAAGGGCCCTACTAGCACAGATACGCAGTATTTT
CASSLKGPTSTDTQYF
>-|-|TRBJ1-2|TRBV27
TGTGCCAGCAGTTTAACAGAGAACTATGGCTACACCTTC
CASSLTENYGYTF
>-|once|TRBJ2-1|TRBV29-1
TGCAGCGTTGGGAGTTGGGAGCAGTTCTTC
CSVGSWEQFF
>-|-|TRBJ1-2|TRBV19
TGTGCCAGTATGTCTAACTATGGCTACACCTTC
CASMSNYGYTF
>TRBD1|-|TRBJ1-5|TRBV6-1
TGTGCCAGCACCCAGGGGGCTAGCAATCAGCCCCAGCATTTT
CASTQGASNQPQHF